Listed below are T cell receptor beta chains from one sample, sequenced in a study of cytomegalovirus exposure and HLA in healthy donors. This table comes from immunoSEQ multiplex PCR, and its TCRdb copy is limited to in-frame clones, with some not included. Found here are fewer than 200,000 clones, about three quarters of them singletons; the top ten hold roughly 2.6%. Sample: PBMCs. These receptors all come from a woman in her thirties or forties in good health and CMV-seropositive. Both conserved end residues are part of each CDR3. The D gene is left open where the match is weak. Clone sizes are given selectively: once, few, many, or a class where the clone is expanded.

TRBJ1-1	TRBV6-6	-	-	CASSYGGAPTEAFF	TGTGCCAGCAGTTACGGAGGAGCTCCCACTGAAGCTTTCTTT
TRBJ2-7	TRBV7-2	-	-	CASSSLVSYEQYF	TGTGCCAGCAGCTCACTAGTTTCGTACGAGCAGTACTTC
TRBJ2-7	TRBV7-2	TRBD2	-	CASSLGGSGSGYEQYF	TGTGCCAGCAGCTTAGGGGGGAGCGGGAGCGGATACGAGCAGTACTTC
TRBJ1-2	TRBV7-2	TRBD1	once	CASSARDSSMSYTF	TGTGCCAGCAGCGCGAGGGACAGCTCTATGAGCTACACCTTC
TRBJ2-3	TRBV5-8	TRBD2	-	CASSWTSGPDTQYF	TGTGCCAGCAGCTGGACTAGCGGCCCAGATACGCAGTATTTT
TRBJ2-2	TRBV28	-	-	CASVAGGTNTGELFF	TGTGCCAGCGTGGCCGGAGGCACGAACACCGGGGAGCTGTTTTTT
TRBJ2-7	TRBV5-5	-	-	CASSLAGGTLYEQYF	TGTGCCAGCAGCTTGGCCGGGGGTACCCTCTACGAGCAGTACTTC
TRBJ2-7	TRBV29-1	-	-	CSVVAGPGYEQYF	TGCAGCGTTGTGGCAGGGCCCGGCTACGAGCAGTACTTC
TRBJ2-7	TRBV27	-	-	CASSLSRVSHEQYF	TGTGCCAGCAGTTTATCCAGGGTCAGCCACGAGCAGTACTTC
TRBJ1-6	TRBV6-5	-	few	CASSYQAGNYNSPLHF	TGTGCCAGCAGTTACCAAGCAGGAAACTATAATTCACCCCTCCACTTT
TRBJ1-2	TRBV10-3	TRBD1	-	CAISPRPTGEDGYTF	TGTGCCATCAGTCCACGACCCACAGGGGAGGATGGCTACACCTTC
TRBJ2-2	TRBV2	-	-	CASRRNTGELFF	TGTGCCAGCAGGAGAAACACCGGGGAGCTGTTTTTT
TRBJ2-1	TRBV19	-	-	CASSWTAPHRNEQFF	TGTGCCAGTAGTTGGACAGCCCCACACCGCAATGAGCAGTTCTTC
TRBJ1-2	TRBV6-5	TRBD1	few	CASSYEYRGAYGYTF	TGTGCCAGCAGTTACGAGTACAGGGGCGCCTATGGCTACACCTTC
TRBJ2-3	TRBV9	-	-	CASSVAGFSTDTQYF	TGTGCCAGCAGCGTAGCGGGGTTTAGCACAGATACGCAGTATTTT
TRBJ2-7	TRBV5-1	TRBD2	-	CASSPGLAGGSYEQYF	TGCGCCAGCAGCCCGGGTCTAGCGGGTGGCTCCTACGAGCAGTACTTC
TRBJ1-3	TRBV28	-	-	CASSDRSSGNTIYF	TGTGCCAGCAGTGACAGGAGCTCTGGAAACACCATATATTTT
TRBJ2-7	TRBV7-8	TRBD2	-	CASSHPLAGTRFLIEQYF	TGTGCCAGCAGCCATCCCTTAGCGGGAACCCGGTTTTTAATCGAGCAGTACTTC
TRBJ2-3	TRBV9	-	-	CASSVQQATDTQYF	TGTGCCAGCAGCGTCCAACAGGCCACAGATACGCAGTATTTT
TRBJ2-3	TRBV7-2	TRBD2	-	CASSYGLAGAGDTQYF	TGTGCCAGCAGCTACGGACTAGCGGGGGCGGGAGATACGCAGTATTTT
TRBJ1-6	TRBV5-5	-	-	CASSLGWYFQRDSPLHF	TGTGCCAGCAGCCTGGGATGGTATTTCCAGCGTGATTCACCCCTCCACTTT
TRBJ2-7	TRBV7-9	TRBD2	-	CASSPPGGTYEQYF	TGTGCCAGCAGCCCCCCGGGAGGAACCTACGAGCAGTACTTC
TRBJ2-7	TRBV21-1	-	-	CATGERERYEQYF	TGTGCCACCGGGGAGCGGGAGCGCTACGAGCAGTACTTC
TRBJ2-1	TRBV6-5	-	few	CASRGRGEVNEQFF	TGTGCCAGCAGAGGGCGGGGAGAGGTCAATGAGCAGTTCTTC
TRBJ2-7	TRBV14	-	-	CASSQVRQSYEQYF	TGTGCCAGCAGCCAAGTCCGACAGAGCTACGAGCAGTACTTC
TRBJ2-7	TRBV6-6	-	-	CASSYSKGHQYF	TGTGCCAGCAGTTACTCGAAGGGACACCAGTACTTC
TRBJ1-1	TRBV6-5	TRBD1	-	CASSTGQSPRTEAFF	TGTGCCAGCAGTACGGGACAGTCCCCGCGGACTGAAGCTTTCTTT
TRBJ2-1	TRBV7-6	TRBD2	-	CASSLGTSTEQFF	TGTGCCAGCAGCTTAGGGACTAGCACTGAGCAGTTCTTC
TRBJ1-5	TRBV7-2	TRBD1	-	CASSLAGGNQPQHF	TGTGCCAGCAGCTTGGCAGGGGGGAATCAGCCCCAGCATTTT
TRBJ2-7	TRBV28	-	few	CASSSGAVRNEQYF	TGTGCCAGCAGTTCTGGAGCGGTAAGGAACGAGCAGTACTTC
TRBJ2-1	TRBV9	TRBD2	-	CASSARLALYNEQFF	TGTGCCAGCAGCGCCCGACTAGCGTTATACAATGAGCAGTTCTTC
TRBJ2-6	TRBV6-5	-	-	CASSSLSGANVLTF	TGTGCCAGCAGTTCATTGTCCGGGGCCAACGTCCTGACTTTC
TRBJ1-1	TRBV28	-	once	CASWRTFGGITEAFF	TGTGCCAGCTGGAGGACCTTTGGAGGGATCACTGAAGCTTTCTTT
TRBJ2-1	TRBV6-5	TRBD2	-	CASSSLSGTINNEQFF	TGTGCCAGCAGTTCTCTATCCGGGACTATCAACAATGAGCAGTTCTTC
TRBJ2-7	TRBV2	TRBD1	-	CAIEPRDRNYEQYF	TGTGCCATAGAACCCCGGGACAGAAACTACGAGCAGTACTTC
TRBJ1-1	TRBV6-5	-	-	CASGRQVYTEAFF	TGTGCCAGCGGTCGACAGGTTTACACTGAAGCTTTCTTT